This note documents a single TCR beta chain sequence. This sample was included in a study of blood T cell repertoires in COVID-19. Across the whole study: Donors in the United States, Italy and Spain gave samples during acute or convalescent COVID-19. T cells, B-cell-depleted T cells, or PBMCs supplied cDNA or gDNA.

Germline CDR1 is MGHDK and CDR2 is SYGVNS. The CDR3 has 15 amino acids. Trimming took off 1 base at V and 5 bases at J, with 14 bases between the two ends. Source study methods: Estimation of nucleated cell counts relied on the amplification of reference gene primers. Sequenced by immunoSEQ multiplex PCR; TCRdb stores in-frame clones only, minus some. V, J and clone size are those of that table, while D and trimming were read from the DNA. The sample holds about 100,000 clones, more than 75% seen once. This sequence was found in a man under 40 in a cohort sampled during active COVID-19. Source material: peripheral blood. The chain recombines TRBV25-1 with TRBJ2-5; TRBD2 is a possible D gene (7 bases). CDR3 in DNA: TGTGCCAGCAGTGAATTGAGGGGGGGCTCTGAGACCCAGTACTTC. The encoded protein is CASSELRGGSETQYF.